The following is a T cell receptor beta chain sequence with its context. What it binds is unknown. Authors' analysis steps: Filtering of immunoSEQ junctional sequences could not match full-length read filtering. Method: immunoSEQ multiplex PCR; TCRdb's copy keeps in-frame clones and lacks some. The DNA gave D and trimming, while V, J and clone size come from that table. The table lists hundreds of thousands of clones, roughly 96% of them singletons, with less than 0.25% in the top ten. Terminally differentiated effector memory CD45RA+ cells were excluded from the naive CD8 cells, which were CD45RO-negative and positively selected for CCR7. Trimming left V 0 bases short and J 4 bases short, with 10 bases between. The CDR3 covers 14 residues. Germline lookup yields CDR1 GTSNPN and CDR2 SVGIG (reference sequence). The data belong to a study of shared clonotypes between healthy human individuals. For the study at large: Serving as donors were two women and a few men, whose ages spanned 18 to 49. The study, taken as a whole, reports: For naive CD4 cells, around 5% of clonotypes were shared across a few donors. Depth was large, yet rarefaction showed that sorted-subset sequencing was incomplete.

The chain recombines TRBV30 with TRBJ2-1, with a tentative D call TRBD2 (5 bases). The material sequenced was naive CD8+ T cells sorted from blood. The TCR originated in a man aged 30-40 years in good health. The CDR3 here is CAWSVSGEYNEQFF. CDR3 nucleotides: TGTGCCTGGAGTGTAAGCGGAGAATACAATGAGCAGTTCTTC.